This T cell receptor (beta chain) was sequenced during a study of blood T cell repertoires in COVID-19. Study as a whole: Material from acute and convalescent COVID-19 was sourced from the United States, Italy and Spain.

Individuals aged about 18 to 89 years were recruited from about two dozen US areas. Exposed participants encountered a COVID-19 case during the 2 weeks preceding study entry. Losses at the gene ends were 4 bases for V and 3 bases for J; bases not matched to a gene: 1. CDR3 size: 13 residues. CDR1 SGHTA and CDR2 FQGNSA come from the germline V gene. Per the study methods: Using reference gene primer amplification, nucleated cell counts were estimated. Profiling relied on immunoSEQ multiplex PCR, and the TCRdb table lists in-frame clones only, not all of them. That table gives V, J and clone size, and the DNA gave D and trimming. The data contain over 200,000 clones, over 70% of them singletons.

The clonotype comes from a woman younger than 45 who had been exposed to COVID-19. Sequencing was performed on PBMCs or T cells enriched from blood (not recorded which). The rearrangement joins TRBV7-2 to TRBJ1-1; TRBD1 matches at 8 bases. For the CDR3, the DNA is TGTGCCAGCAGCTCGGACAGGGACACTGAAGCTTTCTTT. It codes for CASSSDRDTEAFF. The variable domain in full, with the rest retrieved from reference TRBV7-2 and TRBJ1-1, is GAGVSQSPSNKVTEKGKDVELRCDPISGHTALYWYRQSLGQGLEFLIYFQGNSAPDKSGLPSDRFSAERTGGSVSTLTIQRTQQEDSAVYLCASSSDRDTEAFFGQGTRLTVV.